These T cell receptor beta chains were read from a single sample in a study of T cells after yellow fever vaccination. TCRdb passed the 5' RACE reads through MiXCR, listing each CDR3 protein once. The profile shows 550,000 or so distinct CDR3 sequences, roughly 19% of them singletons. The sequencing used PBMCs, collected 15 days after the yellow fever booster vaccination. These TCRs come from a man younger than 40 who received the YFV17D yellow fever vaccine. Each CDR3 is given with its conserved first and last residue. The D gene is left open where the match is weak. Clone size appears in some rows only: once, few, many, or a class for an expanded clone.

j_call | clone_size | cdr3_length | v_call | d_call | cdr3_nt | cdr3_aa
TRBJ2-3 | few | 15 | TRBV7-2 | - | TGTGCCAGCAGCTTACAAATATCTGACACAGATACGCAGTATTTT | CASSLQISDTDTQYF
TRBJ2-2 | - | 14 | TRBV18 | - | TGTGCCAGCTCACCAGACCGGGCGACCGGGGAGCTGTTTTTT | CASSPDRATGELFF
TRBJ2-3 | - | 15 | TRBV6-1 | TRBD2 | TGTGCCAGCAGTCCCGGGACTAGCGAAACAGATACGCAGTATTTT | CASSPGTSETDTQYF
TRBJ2-3 | few | 16 | TRBV20-1 | TRBD2 | TGCTGTGCCCGCGGACTAGCGGGAGTTCAGACAGATACGCAGTATTTT | CCARGLAGVQTDTQYF
TRBJ2-5 | - | 20 | TRBV4-3 | TRBD2 | TGCGCCAGCAGCCCCTCCGGGACTAGCGGGAGCTTTCGGCGGGGAGAGACCCAGTACTTC | CASSPSGTSGSFRRGETQYF
TRBJ2-7 | few | 13 | TRBV20-1 | - | TGCAGTGCTAGAGGAGCTAGACCCTACGAGCAGTACTTC | CSARGARPYEQYF
TRBJ1-5 | - | 15 | TRBV15 | - | TGTGCCACCAGCAGAGATGGGACACGAAATCAGCCCCAGCATTTT | CATSRDGTRNQPQHF
TRBJ2-2 | - | 17 | TRBV24-1 | TRBD2 | TGTGCCACCAGTCAAGCGGGGGTCCCCCATTCCACCGGGGAGCTGTTTTTT | CATSQAGVPHSTGELFF
TRBJ2-2 | few | 15 | TRBV19 | - | TGTGCCAGTAGACGGGACGGACTGAACACCGGGGAGCTGTTTTTT | CASRRDGLNTGELFF
TRBJ2-3 | - | 16 | TRBV20-1 | - | TGCAGTGCTAGGCGAGCTCAGGACTCCCCGGGGGATACGCAGTATTTT | CSARRAQDSPGDTQYF
TRBJ1-1 | few | 13 | TRBV12-3/TRBV12-4 | - | TGTGCCACCGTAGGCCGGGCTAACACTGAAGCTTTCTTT | CATVGRANTEAFF
TRBJ2-7 | - | 11 | TRBV20-1 | - | TGCAGTGCTAGACATGGGGGCGAGCAGTACTTC | CSARHGGEQYF
TRBJ1-1 | few | 15 | TRBV6-1 | - | TGTGCCAGCAGTGACCACTCGGCCCACCGAACTGAAGCTTTCTTT | CASSDHSAHRTEAFF
TRBJ1-4 | many | 13 | TRBV14 | TRBD1 | TGTGCCAGCAGCCACGGGACAGGGGAAAAACTGTTTTTT | CASSHGTGEKLFF
TRBJ2-3 | few | 14 | TRBV7-8 | TRBD2 | TGTGCCAGCTCGACTAGCGACTTTCCCGATACGCAGTATTTT | CASSTSDFPDTQYF
TRBJ2-7 | - | 21 | TRBV20-1 | - | TGCAGTGCTAGAGATCGGGTGCCGGGACTGCCCCCCGTATTTAGTGGAGACGAGCAGTACTTC | CSARDRVPGLPPVFSGDEQYF
TRBJ2-3 | - | 17 | TRBV28 | - | TGTGCCAGCAGCCCTTTTTTTGGGAGGTCTAGCACAGATACGCAGTATTTT | CASSPFFGRSSTDTQYF
TRBJ2-2 | few | 16 | TRBV14 | - | TGTGCCAGCAGCCAAGTCGGGAAACTAGCAGACGGGGAGCTGTTTTTT | CASSQVGKLADGELFF
TRBJ2-6 | few | 15 | TRBV7-6 | - | TGTGCCAGCAGCATCGGACGGTCTGGGGCCAACGTCCTGACTTTC | CASSIGRSGANVLTF
TRBJ1-2 | few | 14 | TRBV7-2 | - | TGTGCCAGCAGCTTCCGGACGGCGCTTTATGGCTACACCTTC | CASSFRTALYGYTF
TRBJ2-4 | few | 17 | TRBV27 | TRBD2 | TGTGCCAGCAGTTTACTGGGTAGCGGGAGTGCCAAAAACATTCAGTACTTC | CASSLLGSGSAKNIQYF
TRBJ2-1 | - | 15 | TRBV15 | - | TGTGCCACCAGCAGAGAGGGGGTCGGGGACAATGAGCAGTTCTTC | CATSREGVGDNEQFF
TRBJ2-1 | few | 16 | TRBV11-3 | TRBD2 | TGTGCCAGCAGCTTCCTTAGGGGACTACAGCGAGATGAGCAGTTCTTC | CASSFLRGLQRDEQFF
TRBJ2-7 | - | 15 | TRBV12-3/TRBV12-4 | TRBD1 | TGTGCCAGCAGTTCCCGGGACAGGGACTGGGGCGAGCAGTACTTC | CASSSRDRDWGEQYF
TRBJ2-1 | few | 15 | TRBV9 | TRBD2 | TGTGCCAGCGCCTATGGGGGGGAGGGCCCCAATGAGCAGTTCTTC | CASAYGGEGPNEQFF
TRBJ1-2 | few | 17 | TRBV27 | - | TGTGCCAGCAGTCCTCGGGGAGTTTCGCTGACAACCTATGGCTACACCTTC | CASSPRGVSLTTYGYTF
TRBJ2-2 | few | 15 | TRBV7-2 | - | TGTGCCAGCAGCTTAGTGGGGGGATGGTACGGGGAGCTGTTTTTT | CASSLVGGWYGELFF
TRBJ2-2 | few | 15 | TRBV7-9 | TRBD2 | TGTGCCATCCCCCCGCGGGAGGGCCCTACCGGGGAGCTGTTTTTT | CAIPPREGPTGELFF
TRBJ2-3 | few | 14 | TRBV2 | - | TGTGCCAGCAGTGGGGAGTTGAGGGCAGATACGCAGTATTTT | CASSGELRADTQYF
TRBJ2-2 | - | 16 | TRBV5-1 | - | TGCGCCAGCAGCGCCGACCAGGGTGTAGAGACCGGGGAGCTGTTTTTT | CASSADQGVETGELFF
TRBJ2-1 | - | 16 | TRBV28 | - | TGTGCCAGCAGTTTGGTGGATACGGGGTCCTACAATGAGCAGTTCTTC | CASSLVDTGSYNEQFF
TRBJ2-1 | - | 16 | TRBV7-2 | TRBD2 | TGTGCCAGCAGCTTAAGCTTCGGGAGCGGGAGCAGCGAGCAGTTCTTC | CASSLSFGSGSSEQFF
TRBJ2-5 | few | 14 | TRBV27 | TRBD2 | TGTGCCAGCAGTTTATGGGGACTAAAAGAGACCCAGTACTTC | CASSLWGLKETQYF
TRBJ2-1 | - | 12 | TRBV29-1 | - | TGCAGCTCGTGGATTTACGGGAATGAGCAGTTCTTC | CSSWIYGNEQFF
TRBJ2-5 | - | 13 | TRBV7-9 | - | TGTGCCAGCAGCCAGACCGTCGAAGAGACCCAGTACTTC | CASSQTVEETQYF
TRBJ1-3 | - | 15 | TRBV20-1 | - | TGCAGTGCTAGAGTTCAGGGGACCTCTGGAAACACCATATATTTT | CSARVQGTSGNTIYF
TRBJ2-7 | few | 13 | TRBV20-1 | TRBD2 | TGCAGTGCTTCCGGGACTAATGACTACGAGCAGTACTTC | CSASGTNDYEQYF